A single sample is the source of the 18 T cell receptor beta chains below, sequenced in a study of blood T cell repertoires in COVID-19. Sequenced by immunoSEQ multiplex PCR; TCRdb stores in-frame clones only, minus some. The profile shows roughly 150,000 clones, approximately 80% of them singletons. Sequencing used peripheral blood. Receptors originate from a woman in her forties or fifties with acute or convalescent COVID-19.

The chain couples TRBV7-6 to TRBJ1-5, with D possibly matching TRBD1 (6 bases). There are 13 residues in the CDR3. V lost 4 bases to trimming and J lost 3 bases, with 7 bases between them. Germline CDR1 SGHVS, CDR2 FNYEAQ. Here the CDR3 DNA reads TGTGCCAGCAGCTGGGACAACAATCAGCCCCAGCATTTT. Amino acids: CASSWDNNQPQHF.

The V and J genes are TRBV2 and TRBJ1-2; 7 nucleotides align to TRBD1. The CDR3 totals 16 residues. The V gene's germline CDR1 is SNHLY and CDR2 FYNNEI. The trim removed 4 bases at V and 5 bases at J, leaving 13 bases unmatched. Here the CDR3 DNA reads TGTGCCAGCAGTGGGCCTAAAGGACAGGTTTCTTATGGCTACACCTTC. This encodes CASSGPKGQVSYGYTF.

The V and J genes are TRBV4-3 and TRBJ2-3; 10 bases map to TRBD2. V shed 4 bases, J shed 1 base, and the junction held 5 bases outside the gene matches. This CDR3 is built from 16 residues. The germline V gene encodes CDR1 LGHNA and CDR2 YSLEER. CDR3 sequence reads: CASSLGLAEGTDTQYF. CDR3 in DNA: TGCGCCAGCAGCCTAGGACTAGCGGAAGGCACAGATACGCAGTATTTT.

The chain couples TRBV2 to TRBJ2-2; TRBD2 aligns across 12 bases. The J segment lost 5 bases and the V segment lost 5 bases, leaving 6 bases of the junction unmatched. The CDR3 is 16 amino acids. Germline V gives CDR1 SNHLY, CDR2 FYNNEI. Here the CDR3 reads CASSPTSGGLTGELFF. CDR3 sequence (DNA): TGTGCCAGCAGTCCGACTAGCGGGGGATTAACCGGGGAGCTGTTTTTT.

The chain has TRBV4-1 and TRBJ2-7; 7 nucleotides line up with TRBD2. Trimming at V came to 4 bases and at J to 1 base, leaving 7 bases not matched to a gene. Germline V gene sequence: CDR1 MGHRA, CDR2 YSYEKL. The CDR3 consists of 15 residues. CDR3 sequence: CASSPAGDPSYEQYF. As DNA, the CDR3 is TGCGCCAGCAGCCCCGCGGGGGATCCTTCCTACGAGCAGTACTTC.

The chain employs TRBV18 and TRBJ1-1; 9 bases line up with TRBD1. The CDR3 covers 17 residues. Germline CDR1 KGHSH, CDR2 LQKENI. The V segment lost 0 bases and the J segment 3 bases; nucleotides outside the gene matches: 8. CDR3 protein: CASSPPGMTGGYTEAFF. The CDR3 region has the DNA TGTGCCAGCTCACCACCTGGTATGACAGGGGGGTACACTGAAGCTTTCTTT.

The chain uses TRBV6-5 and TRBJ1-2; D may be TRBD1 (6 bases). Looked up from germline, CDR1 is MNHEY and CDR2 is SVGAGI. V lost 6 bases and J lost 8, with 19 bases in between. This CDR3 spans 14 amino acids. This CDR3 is CASRETGPYGGYTF. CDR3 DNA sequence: TGTGCCAGCAGAGAGACAGGCCCTTATGGAGGCTACACCTTC.

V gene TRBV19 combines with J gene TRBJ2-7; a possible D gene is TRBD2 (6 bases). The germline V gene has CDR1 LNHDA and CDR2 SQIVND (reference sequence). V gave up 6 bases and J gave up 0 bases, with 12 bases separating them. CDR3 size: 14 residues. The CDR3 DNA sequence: TGTGCCAGTAGGTTGGAGGGGTCCTCCTACGAGCAGTACTTC. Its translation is CASRLEGSSYEQYF.

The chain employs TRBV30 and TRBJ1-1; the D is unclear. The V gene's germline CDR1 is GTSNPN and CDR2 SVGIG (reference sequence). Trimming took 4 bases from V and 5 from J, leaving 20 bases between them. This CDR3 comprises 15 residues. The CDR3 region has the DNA TGTGCCTGGACCAACCTTGGGCAGGCTAAGACTGAAGCTTTCTTT. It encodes CAWTNLGQAKTEAFF.

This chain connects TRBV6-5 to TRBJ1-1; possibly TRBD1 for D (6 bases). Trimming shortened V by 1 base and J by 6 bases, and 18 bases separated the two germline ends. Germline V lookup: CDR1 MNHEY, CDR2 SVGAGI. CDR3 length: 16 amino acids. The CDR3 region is CASSYYRTALGAEAFF. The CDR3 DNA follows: TGTGCCAGCAGTTACTATCGGACAGCCTTGGGGGCTGAAGCTTTCTTT.

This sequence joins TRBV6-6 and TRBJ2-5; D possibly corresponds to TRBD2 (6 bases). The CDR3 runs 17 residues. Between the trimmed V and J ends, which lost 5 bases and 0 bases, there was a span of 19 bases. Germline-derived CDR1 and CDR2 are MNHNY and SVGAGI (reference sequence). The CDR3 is CASSRKLEGLYQETQYF. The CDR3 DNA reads TGTGCCAGCAGTCGTAAGTTGGAGGGATTGTACCAAGAGACCCAGTACTTC.

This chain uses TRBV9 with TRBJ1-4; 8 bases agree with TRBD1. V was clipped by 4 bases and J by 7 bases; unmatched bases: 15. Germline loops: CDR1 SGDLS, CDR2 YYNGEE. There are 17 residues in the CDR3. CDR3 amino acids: CASSPAPRQGLSEKLFF. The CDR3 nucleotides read TGTGCCAGCAGCCCAGCCCCGAGACAGGGGTTGTCTGAAAAACTGTTTTTT.

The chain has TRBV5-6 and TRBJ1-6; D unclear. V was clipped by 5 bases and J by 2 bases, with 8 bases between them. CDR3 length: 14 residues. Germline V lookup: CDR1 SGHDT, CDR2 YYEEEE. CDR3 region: CASRATTYNSPLHF. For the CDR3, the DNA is TGTGCCAGCAGGGCAACGACCTATAATTCACCCCTCCACTTT.

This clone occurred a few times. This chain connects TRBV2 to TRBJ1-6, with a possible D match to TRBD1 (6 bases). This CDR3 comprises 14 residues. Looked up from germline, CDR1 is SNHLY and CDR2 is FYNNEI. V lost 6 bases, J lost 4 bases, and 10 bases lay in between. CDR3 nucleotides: TGTGCCAGCAGGCCGGGACAATATAATTCACCCCTCCACTTT. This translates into CASRPGQYNSPLHF.

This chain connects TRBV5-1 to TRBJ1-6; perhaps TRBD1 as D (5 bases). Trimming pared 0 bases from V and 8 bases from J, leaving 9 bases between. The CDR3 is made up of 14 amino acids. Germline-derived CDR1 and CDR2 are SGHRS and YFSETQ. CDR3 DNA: TGCGCCAGCAGCTTGGCGCAGGGCGATTCACCCCTCCACTTT. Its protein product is CASSLAQGDSPLHF. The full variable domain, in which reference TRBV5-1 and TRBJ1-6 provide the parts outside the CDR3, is KAGVTQTPRYLIKTRGQQVTLSCSPISGHRSVSWYQQTPGQGLQFLFEYFSETQRNKGNFPGRFSGRQFSNSRSEMNVSTLELGDSALYLCASSLAQGDSPLHFGNGTRLTVT.

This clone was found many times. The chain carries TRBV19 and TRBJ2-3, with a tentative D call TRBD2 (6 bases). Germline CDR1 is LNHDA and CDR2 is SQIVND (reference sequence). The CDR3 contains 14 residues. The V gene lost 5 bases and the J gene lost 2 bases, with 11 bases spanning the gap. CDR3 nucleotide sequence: TGTGCCAGTAGTCGCCGACTAGACACAGATACGCAGTATTTT. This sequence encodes CASSRRLDTDTQYF. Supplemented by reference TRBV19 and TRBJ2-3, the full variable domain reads DGGITQSPKYLFRKEGQNVTLSCEQNLNHDAMYWYRQDPGQGLRLIYYSQIVNDFQKGDIAEGYSVSREKKESFPLTVTSAQKNPTAFYLCASSRRLDTDTQYFGPGTRLTVL.

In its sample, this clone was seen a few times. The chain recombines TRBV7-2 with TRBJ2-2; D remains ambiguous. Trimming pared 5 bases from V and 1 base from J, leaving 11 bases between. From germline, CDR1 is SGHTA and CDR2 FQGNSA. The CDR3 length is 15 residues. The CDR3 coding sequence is TGTGCCAGCAGCCCCCCCAGACAGAACACCGGGGAGCTGTTTTTT. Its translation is CASSPPRQNTGELFF.

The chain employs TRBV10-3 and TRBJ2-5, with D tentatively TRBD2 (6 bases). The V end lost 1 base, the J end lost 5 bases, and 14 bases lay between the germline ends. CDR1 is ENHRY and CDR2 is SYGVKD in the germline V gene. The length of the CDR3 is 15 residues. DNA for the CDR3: TGTGCCATCAGTGAGTTTGACCGGGAGCGGGAGACCCAGTACTTC. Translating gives CAISEFDRERETQYF.